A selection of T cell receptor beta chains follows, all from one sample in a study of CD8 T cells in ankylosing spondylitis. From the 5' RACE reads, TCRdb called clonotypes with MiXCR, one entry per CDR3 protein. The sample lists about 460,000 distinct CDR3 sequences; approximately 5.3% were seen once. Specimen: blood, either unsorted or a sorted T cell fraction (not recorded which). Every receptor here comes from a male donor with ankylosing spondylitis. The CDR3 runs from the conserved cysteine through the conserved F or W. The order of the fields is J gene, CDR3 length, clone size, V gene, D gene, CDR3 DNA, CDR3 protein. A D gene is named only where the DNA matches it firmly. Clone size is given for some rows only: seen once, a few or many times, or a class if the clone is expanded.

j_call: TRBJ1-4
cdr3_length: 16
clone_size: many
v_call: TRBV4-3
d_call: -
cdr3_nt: TGCGCCAGCAGCCAAGCCTATTTTTCAACTAATGAAAAACTGTTTTTT
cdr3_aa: CASSQAYFSTNEKLFF

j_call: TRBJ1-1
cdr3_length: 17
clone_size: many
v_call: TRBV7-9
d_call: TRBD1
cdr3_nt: TGTGCCAGCAGCCTCCAGGGGGCTTGGGCTCCGAACACTGAAGCTTTCTTT
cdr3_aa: CASSLQGAWAPNTEAFF

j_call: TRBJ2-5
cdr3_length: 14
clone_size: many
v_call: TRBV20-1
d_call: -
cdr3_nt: TGCAGTGCTAGAGATCACCGGGTCCGGGAGACCCAGTACTTC
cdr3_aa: CSARDHRVRETQYF

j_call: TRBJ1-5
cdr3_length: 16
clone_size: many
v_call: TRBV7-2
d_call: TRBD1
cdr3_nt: TGTGCCAGCAGCCTAGGGAACAGGGGTCGAAATCAGCCCCAGCATTTT
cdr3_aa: CASSLGNRGRNQPQHF

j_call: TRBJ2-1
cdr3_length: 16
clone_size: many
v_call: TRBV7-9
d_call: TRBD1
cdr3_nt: TGTGCCAGCAGCCGGACAGGGACAGGGACCTACAATGAGCAGTTCTTC
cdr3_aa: CASSRTGTGTYNEQFF

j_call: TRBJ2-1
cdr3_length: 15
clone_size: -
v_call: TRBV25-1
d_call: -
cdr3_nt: TGTGCCAGCAGCCCCGGGCTCCACTGCTACAATGAGCAGTTCTTC
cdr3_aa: CASSPGLHCYNEQFF

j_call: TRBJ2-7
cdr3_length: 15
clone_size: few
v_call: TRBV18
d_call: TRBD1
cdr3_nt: TGTGCCAGCTCACCACCGGGGACAGTATTGAGCGAGCAGTACTTC
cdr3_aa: CASSPPGTVLSEQYF

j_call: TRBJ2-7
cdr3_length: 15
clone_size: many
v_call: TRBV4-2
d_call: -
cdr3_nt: TGTGCCAGCAGCCAAGATTCGGGGGACTCCTACGAGCAGTACTTC
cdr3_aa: CASSQDSGDSYEQYF

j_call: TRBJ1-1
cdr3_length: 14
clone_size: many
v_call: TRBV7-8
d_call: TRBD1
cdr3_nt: TGTGCCAGCAGCTACGACAGGGCGAACACTGAAGCTTTCTTT
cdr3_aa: CASSYDRANTEAFF

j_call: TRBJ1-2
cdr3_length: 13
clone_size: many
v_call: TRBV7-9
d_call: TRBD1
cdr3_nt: TGTGCCAGCAGTTTTAACAGGGGGCACGGCTACACCTTC
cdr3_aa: CASSFNRGHGYTF